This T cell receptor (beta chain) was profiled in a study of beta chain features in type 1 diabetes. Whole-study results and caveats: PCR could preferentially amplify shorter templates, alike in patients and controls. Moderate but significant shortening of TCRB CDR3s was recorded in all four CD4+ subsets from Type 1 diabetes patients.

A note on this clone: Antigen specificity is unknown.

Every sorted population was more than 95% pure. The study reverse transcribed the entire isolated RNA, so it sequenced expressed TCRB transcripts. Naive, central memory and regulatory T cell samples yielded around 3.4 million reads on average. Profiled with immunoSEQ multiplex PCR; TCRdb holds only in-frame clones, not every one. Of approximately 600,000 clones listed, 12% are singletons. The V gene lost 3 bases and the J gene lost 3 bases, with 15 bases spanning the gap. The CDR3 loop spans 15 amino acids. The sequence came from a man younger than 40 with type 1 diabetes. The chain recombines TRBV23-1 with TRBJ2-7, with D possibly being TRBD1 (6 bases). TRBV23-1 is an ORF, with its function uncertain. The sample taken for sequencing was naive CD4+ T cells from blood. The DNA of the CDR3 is TGCGCCAGCAGTCAGTCGGCAGGGGCTTACTACGAGCAGTACTTC. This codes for CASSQSAGAYYEQYF.